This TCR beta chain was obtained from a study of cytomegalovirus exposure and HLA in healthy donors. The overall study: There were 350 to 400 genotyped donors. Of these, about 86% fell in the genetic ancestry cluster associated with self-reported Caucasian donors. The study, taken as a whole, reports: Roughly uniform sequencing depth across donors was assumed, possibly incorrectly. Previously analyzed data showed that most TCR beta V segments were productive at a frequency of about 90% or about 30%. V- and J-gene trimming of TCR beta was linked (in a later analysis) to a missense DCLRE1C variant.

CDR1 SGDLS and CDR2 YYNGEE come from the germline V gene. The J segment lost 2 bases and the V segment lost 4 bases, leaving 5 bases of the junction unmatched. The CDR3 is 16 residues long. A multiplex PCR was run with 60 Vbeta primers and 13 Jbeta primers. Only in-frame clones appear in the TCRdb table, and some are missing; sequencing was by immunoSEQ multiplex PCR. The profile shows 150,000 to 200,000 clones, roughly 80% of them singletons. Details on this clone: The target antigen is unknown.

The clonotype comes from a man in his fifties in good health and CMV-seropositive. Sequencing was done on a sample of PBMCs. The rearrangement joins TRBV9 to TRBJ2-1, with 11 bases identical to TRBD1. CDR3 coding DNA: TGTGCCAGCAGCCCCCGGGGACAGGGGGCCTACAATGAGCAGTTCTTC. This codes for CASSPRGQGAYNEQFF.